These 30 T cell receptor beta chains originate from one sample sequenced in a study of CD39 and CD103 CD8 tumor-infiltrating T cells. Profiling relied on immunoSEQ multiplex PCR, and the TCRdb table lists in-frame clones only, not all of them. The sample consists of approximately 2,500 clones, about 69% of them appearing once. Sequencing was performed on CD39- CD103- CD8+ T cells sorted from the tumor. The subset is: CD103-CD39- double-negative CD45RA- CD8 T cells. These receptors came from a human donor with head and neck squamous cell carcinoma.

The chain couples TRBV9 to TRBJ2-2, with D possibly TRBD2 on 6 matching bases. The CDR3 loop spans 17 amino acids. Trimming removed 3 bases at V and 1 base at J, with 16 bases between. Germline loops: CDR1 SGDLS, CDR2 YYNGEE. The DNA of the CDR3 is TGTGCCAGCAGCGATACTAAGGGACTCGTGAACACCGGGGAGCTGTTTTTT. Translation: CASSDTKGLVNTGELFF.

This clone is a singleton in its sample. The chain has TRBV9 and TRBJ2-7; TRBD2 matches 9 bases. Germline V gene data show CDR1 as SGDLS and CDR2 as YYNGEE. The CDR3 has 15 amino acids. With V trimmed by 0 bases and J by 2 bases, 3 bases remained unmatched. The CDR3 is CASSVGGTSPYEQYF. CDR3 in DNA: TGTGCCAGCAGCGTAGGCGGGACTAGCCCCTACGAGCAGTACTTC.

This chain uses TRBV19 with TRBJ2-3; D may be TRBD1 or TRBD2 (5 bases each). The CDR3 runs 16 residues. From germline, CDR1 is LNHDA and CDR2 SQIVND (reference sequence). V was cut by 5 bases and J by 1 base, with 16 bases left in between. DNA for the CDR3: TGTGCCAGTAGTGTCGGGACGAATCCAGGCACAGATACGCAGTATTTT. It codes for CASSVGTNPGTDTQYF.

This chain joins TRBV19 and TRBJ1-1; D uncertain. The CDR3 is 13 residues long. From germline, CDR1 is LNHDA and CDR2 SQIVND (reference sequence). V was trimmed by 2 bases and J by 1 base, leaving 5 bases between them. The chain's CDR3 is CASSISQNTEAFF. The CDR3 DNA follows: TGTGCCAGTAGTATAAGTCAGAACACTGAAGCTTTCTTT.

This clone has a handful of counts. The chain carries TRBV7-9 and TRBJ1-4; no firm D call. V gave up 11 bases and J gave up 0 bases, with 19 bases separating them. The germline V gene has CDR1 SEHNR and CDR2 FQNEAQ (reference sequence). This CDR3 comprises 16 residues. The CDR3 is CASSDTMLSTNEKLFF. The CDR3 coding sequence is TGTGCCTCCTCCGACACAATGCTTTCAACTAATGAAAAACTGTTTTTT.

The V and J genes are TRBV27 and TRBJ2-5, with D unresolved. V was clipped by 0 bases and J by 2 bases, with 4 bases between them. This CDR3 is built from 13 residues. The germline V gene encodes CDR1 MNHEY and CDR2 SMNVEV (reference sequence). The CDR3 DNA is TGTGCCAGCAGTTTATCCTCTCAAGAGACCCAGTACTTC. Translating it yields CASSLSSQETQYF.

This clone was seen more than once but under ten times. The chain combines TRBV6-5 with TRBJ1-6; a possible D gene is TRBD1 (5 bases). The germline V and J ends were trimmed by 5 bases and 14 bases, with 13 bases remaining between them. The CDR3 is made up of 12 amino acids. Germline V gives CDR1 MNHEY, CDR2 SVGAGI. The CDR3 is CASSPVGGSLHF. The CDR3 DNA reads TGTGCCAGCAGTCCCGTGGGGGGATCCCTCCACTTT.

The chain recombines TRBV11-2 with TRBJ1-3; D gene ambiguous. CDR1 and CDR2 (germline): SGHAT, FQNNGV. Trimming pared 6 bases from V and 6 bases from J, leaving 21 bases between. The length of the CDR3 is 16 residues. The CDR3 bases are TGTGCCAGCAGATTGTACGGGAGTTCCCTAGTAAACACCATATATTTT. Its protein is CASRLYGSSLVNTIYF.

CDR3 in DNA: TGTGCCAGCAGCTTGGGTCGACAGGGTTCGGAGACCCAGTACTTC. Translating gives CASSLGRQGSETQYF. The chain joins TRBV5-6 to TRBJ2-5, with 7 bases that match TRBD1. CDR1 is SGHDT and CDR2 is YYEEEE in the germline V gene. J lost 5 bases, V lost 0 bases, and 7 bases had no gene match. CDR3 length equals 15 residues.

The CDR3 sequence: CASSSSDTQYF. The CDR3 DNA is TGTGCCAGCAGTAGTTCAGATACGCAGTATTTT. The chain carries TRBV2 and TRBJ2-3; D gene unclear. The length of the CDR3 is 11 residues. Germline lookup yields CDR1 SNHLY and CDR2 FYNNEI. Trimming pared 5 bases from V and 4 bases from J, leaving 4 bases between. Based on the CDR3 plus reference TRBV2 and TRBJ2-3, the full variable domain is EPEVTQTPSHQVTQMGQEVILRCVPISNHLYFYWYRQILGQKVEFLVSFYNNEISEKSEIFDDQFSVERPDGSNFTLKIRSTKLEDSAMYFCASSSSDTQYFGPGTRLTVL.

The V gene is TRBV5-5, the J gene TRBJ1-2; D is unresolved. Germline V CDR1 and CDR2: SGHKS, YYEKEE (reference sequence). The CDR3 loop spans 13 amino acids. Trimming pared 5 bases from V and 1 base from J, leaving 9 bases between. The CDR3 sequence is CASRHDINYGYTF. Here the CDR3 DNA reads TGTGCCAGCAGACACGACATTAACTATGGCTACACCTTC. The variable domain in full, completed from reference TRBV5-5 and TRBJ1-2, reads DAGVTQSPTHLIKTRGQQVTLRCSPISGHKSVSWYQQVLGQGPQFIFQYYEKEERGRGNFPDRFSARQFPNYSSELNVNALLLGDSALYLCASRHDINYGYTFGSGTRLTVV.

The chain combines TRBV6-5 with TRBJ2-1; a weak D match, TRBD2 (6 bases). This CDR3 region has 15 residues. The germline V and J ends were trimmed by 5 bases and 5 bases, with 16 bases remaining between them. Germline loops: CDR1 MNHEY, CDR2 SVGAGI. For the CDR3, the DNA is TGTGCCAGCAGTATAATGGGGGGACCGAACAATGAGCAGTTCTTC. It translates to CASSIMGGPNNEQFF.

This clone appeared once. The chain recombines TRBV7-3 with TRBJ2-2; D gene ambiguous. Trimming pared 3 bases from V and 6 bases from J, leaving 5 bases between. Germline V gene lookup returns CDR1 SGHTA and CDR2 FQGTGA. The CDR3 extends over 12 amino acids. Written as DNA, the CDR3 is TGTGCCAGCAGCTTGTTGTCCGGGGAGCTGTTTTTT. As protein: CASSLLSGELFF.

This clone was detected once. The chain recombines TRBV13 with TRBJ2-2, with D tentatively TRBD2 (6 bases). The CDR3 has 16 residues. CDR1 and CDR2 (germline): PRHDT, FYEKMQ (reference sequence). Trimming stripped 1 base from V and 4 bases from J, with 13 bases between. CDR3 sequence: CASSLVGGYGTGELFF. As DNA, the CDR3 is TGTGCCAGCAGCTTAGTGGGGGGTTATGGCACCGGGGAGCTGTTTTTT.

The chain combines TRBV6-1 with TRBJ2-2; D is possibly TRBD2 (5 bases). Germline V CDR1 and CDR2: MNHNS, SASEGT. The CDR3 has 14 amino acids. Trimming took 6 bases from V and 3 from J, leaving 11 bases between them. DNA for the CDR3: TGTGCCAGCAGCTTATCCGGGGACACCGGGGAGCTGTTTTTT. It yields the protein CASSLSGDTGELFF.

The rearrangement joins TRBV7-2 to TRBJ1-2, with D maybe TRBD1 (5 bases). Germline CDR1 reads SGHTA; CDR2 reads FQGNSA. Between the trimmed V and J ends, which lost 1 base and 4 bases, there was a span of 10 bases. The CDR3 spans 14 residues. CDR3 sequence reads: CASSLGAGSYGYTF. The CDR3 coding sequence is TGTGCCAGCAGCTTAGGGGCAGGGAGCTATGGCTACACCTTC.

This clone has just one count. The chain recombines TRBV5-5 with TRBJ1-4; D may be TRBD1 (5 bases). CDR3 size: 15 residues. V lost 2 bases and J lost 5, with 13 bases in between. CDR1 is SGHKS, CDR2 YYEKEE, per germline (reference sequence). CDR3 coding DNA: TGTGCCAGCAGCTTAGGGACGCACGAGAATGAAAAACTGTTTTTT. Its protein product is CASSLGTHENEKLFF.

In its sample, this clone ranks as large. The V gene is TRBV7-8, the J gene TRBJ1-5; TRBD1 matches 8 bases. The germline gives CDR1 SGHVS, CDR2 FQNEAQ. The CDR3 is 15 amino acids. J was trimmed by 5 bases and V by 6 bases; bases with no gene match: 9. CDR3 loop: CASRKDRGSDQPQHF. CDR3 nucleotide sequence: TGTGCCAGCAGGAAAGACAGGGGCTCGGATCAGCCCCAGCATTTT.

In this sample, this clone turned up a few times. The chain carries TRBV27 and TRBJ2-2; D is undetermined. Trimming stripped 9 bases from V and 7 bases from J, with 9 bases between. Germline lookup yields CDR1 MNHEY and CDR2 SMNVEV (reference sequence). The CDR3 has 11 residues. Here the CDR3 reads CASQFGGELFF. The DNA for the CDR3 is TGTGCCAGTCAATTTGGCGGGGAGCTGTTTTTT.

This clone was counted once. The chain uses TRBV5-1 and TRBJ1-2, with D possibly being TRBD1 (5 bases). From germline, CDR1 is SGHRS and CDR2 YFSETQ. V was cut by 4 bases and J by 8 bases, with 24 bases left in between. CDR3 length equals 16 residues. CDR3 sequence: CASSLDGAFTVEGYTF. CDR3 DNA: TGCGCCAGCAGCCTGGACGGGGCCTTCACCGTAGAAGGCTACACCTTC.

The V gene is TRBV19, the J gene TRBJ2-1, with 12 nucleotides matching TRBD2. The ends lost 8 bases at V and 4 bases at J; junction bases unmatched: 3. The CDR3 sequence is 14 residues long. Germline V lookup: CDR1 LNHDA, CDR2 SQIVND (reference sequence). CDR3: CASASGGGYNEQFF. DNA of the CDR3: TGTGCCAGTGCTAGCGGGGGGGGATACAATGAGCAGTTCTTC.

In its sample, this clone was seen once. The chain has TRBV19 and TRBJ2-7, with D tentatively TRBD2 (5 bases). This CDR3 has 13 amino acids. The V gene's germline CDR1 is LNHDA and CDR2 SQIVND (reference sequence). The V end lost 3 bases, the J end lost 5 bases, and 11 bases lay between the germline ends. CDR3 sequence: CASSIHSSHEQYF. The CDR3 DNA reads as TGTGCCAGTAGTATTCATTCTAGCCACGAGCAGTACTTC.

The V call is TRBV29-1, the J call TRBJ1-4, with D possibly TRBD1 on 6 matching bases. Trimming shortened V by 7 bases and J by 0 bases, and 18 bases separated the two germline ends. This CDR3 has 16 residues. Germline V lookup: CDR1 SQVTM, CDR2 ANQGSEA. The CDR3 nucleotides are TGCAGCGCCCGGGAGGACAGTCTTGCAACTAATGAAAAACTGTTTTTT. Encoded protein: CSAREDSLATNEKLFF.

The chain joins TRBV2 to TRBJ1-1; no clear D. The CDR3 has 13 amino acids. Trimming removed 8 bases from V and 7 bases from J, with 17 bases in between. Germline V gene data show CDR1 as SNHLY and CDR2 as FYNNEI. The CDR3 sequence: CASSGEKPDEAFF. CDR3 coding DNA: TGTGCCAGCTCTGGGGAAAAACCAGATGAAGCTTTCTTT.

CDR3 bases: TGTGCCAGCAGCCCCCAGGGGCGACAGTCTGAAGCTTTCTTT. It is translated as CASSPQGRQSEAFF. The chain links TRBV27 to TRBJ1-1, with a tentative D call TRBD1 (6 bases). CDR3 length equals 14 residues. The V gene lost 6 bases and the J gene lost 6 bases, with 17 bases spanning the gap. The germline V gene has CDR1 MNHEY and CDR2 SMNVEV (reference sequence).

The chain combines TRBV19 with TRBJ2-1, with 7 bases fitting TRBD2. Trimming took 2 bases from V and 6 from J; bases not matched to a gene: 10. The CDR3 sequence is 16 residues long. Germline V CDR1 and CDR2: LNHDA, SQIVND (reference sequence). For the CDR3, the DNA is TGTGCCAGTAGTATATCGTACGGCGGGGGTGTCAATGAGCAGTTCTTC. Translated, it gives CASSISYGGGVNEQFF.

The chain has TRBV5-6 and TRBJ2-2; D ambiguous. This CDR3 comprises 12 residues. Between the trimmed V and J ends, which lost 4 bases and 4 bases, there was a span of 5 bases. Per germline, CDR1 SGHDT and CDR2 YYEEEE. The CDR3 DNA is TGTGCCAGCAGCCCTCCCACCGGGGAGCTGTTTTTT. Encoded protein: CASSPPTGELFF. The variable domain in full, completed from reference TRBV5-6 and TRBJ2-2, reads DAGVTQSPTHLIKTRGQQVTLRCSPKSGHDTVSWYQQALGQGPQFIFQYYEEEERQRGNFPDRFSGHQFPNYSSELNVNALLLGDSALYLCASSPPTGELFFGEGSRLTVL.

The chain recombines TRBV19 with TRBJ1-1; no clear D gene. The CDR3 spans 13 residues. Germline V gene data show CDR1 as LNHDA and CDR2 as SQIVND (reference sequence). Trimming took 1 base from V and 5 from J, leaving 8 bases between them. In DNA, the CDR3 is TGTGCCAGTAGTATAGGGCAGGCGACTGAAGCTTTCTTT. It translates to CASSIGQATEAFF.

This chain uses TRBV5-4 with TRBJ1-1; TRBD1 aligns across 7 bases. The germline V gene encodes CDR1 SGHNT and CDR2 YYREEE (reference sequence). V trimming: 3 bases; J trimming: 3 bases; junction bases outside the gene matches: 14. This CDR3 has 17 residues. CDR3 sequence reads: CASSSGIPGGMDTEAFF. CDR3 sequence (DNA): TGTGCCAGCAGCTCGGGTATTCCAGGGGGTATGGACACTGAAGCTTTCTTT.

This chain links TRBV2 with TRBJ2-7; D may correspond to TRBD1 or TRBD2 (7 bases each). Germline loops: CDR1 SNHLY, CDR2 FYNNEI. CDR3 size: 15 residues. V was cut by 2 bases and J by 2 bases, with 13 bases left in between. The CDR3 loop is CASSEQGGWPYEQYF. The CDR3 DNA follows: TGTGCCAGCAGTGAACAGGGGGGGTGGCCCTACGAGCAGTACTTC.